This T cell receptor (beta chain) was captured by sequencing in a study of cytomegalovirus exposure and HLA in healthy donors. 60 Vbeta and 13 Jbeta primers were used in PCR. Sequencing used immunoSEQ multiplex PCR; TCRdb keeps in-frame clones, though not all of them. The sample has 100,000 or so clones; less than 85% are singletons. The CDR3 extends over 15 amino acids. V gave up 5 bases and J gave up 0 bases, with 11 bases separating them. From germline, CDR1 is LNHDA and CDR2 SQIVND (reference sequence). Though nominally healthy at sampling, donors likely had unrecorded immune exposures. The chain couples TRBV19 to TRBJ2-1, with a possible D match to TRBD2 (6 bases). Sample: PBMCs. This receptor was obtained from a man aged 35 to 55 in good health and CMV-seropositive. The CDR3 protein is CASSPSEHSYNEQFF. In nucleotides, the CDR3 is TGTGCCAGTAGTCCTAGCGAACACTCCTACAATGAGCAGTTCTTC. Together with reference TRBV19 and TRBJ2-1, the CDR3 gives the full variable domain: DGGITQSPKYLFRKEGQNVTLSCEQNLNHDAMYWYRQDPGQGLRLIYYSQIVNDFQKGDIAEGYSVSREKKESFPLTVTSAQKNPTAFYLCASSPSEHSYNEQFFGPGTRLTVL.